Listed below are T cell receptor beta chains from one sample, sequenced in a study of molecular identifiers for immune sequencing clone quantification. TCRdb reprocessed the PCR reads with MiXCR, giving one entry per CDR3 protein. Altogether 50,000 to 65,000 distinct CDR3 sequences are present, less than 25% being singletons, with the ten largest covering over 1.5%. Sequenced sample: naive CD8+ T cells from blood, with Jurkat cell RNA spiked in. These receptors came from a human donor in good health. Some libraries in this study had Jurkat cell RNA spiked in. Both conserved end residues are part of each CDR3. A D gene is named only where the DNA matches it firmly. Expanded clones are given a class, and other clones once, few, many or no size at all.

d_gene,v_gene,j_gene,abundance,CDR3nt,CDR3aa
.,TRBV4-3,TRBJ2-7,few,TGCGCCAGCAGCCAGGCCTGGGGGCTTAGCGAGCAGTACTTC,CASSQAWGLSEQYF
TRBD1,TRBV2,TRBJ1-5,many,TGTGCCAGCACCGGACAGGGGGATCAGCCCCAGCATTTT,CASTGQGDQPQHF
TRBD1,TRBV2,TRBJ1-5,many,TGTGCCAGCGGGACCGGGACAGCTTTATCCCCCCAGCATTTT,CASGTGTALSPQHF
.,TRBV7-2,TRBJ1-1,.,TGTGCCAGCAGCTTAGAGAGCATGCAGGGCACTGGAGCTTTCTTT,CASSLESMQGTGAFF
.,TRBV28,TRBJ2-7,.,TGTGCCAGCAGCAACCGTTTGTGGGCCTACGAGCGGTACTTC,CASSNRLWAYERYF
.,TRBV20-1,TRBJ2-2,.,TGCAGTGCTAGGCTCAATGATGAGGGAGTCACCGGGGAGCTGTTTTTT,CSARLNDEGVTGELFF
.,TRBV6-2/TRBV6-3,TRBJ1-1,many,TGTGCCAGCAGGGAAAACAGGAATGAAGCTTTCTTT,CASRENRNEAFF
.,TRBV5-3,TRBJ2-1,.,TGTGCCTTCGAAGGGGGAGCGACTGTCGACGCGCAGTTCTTC,CAFEGGATVDAQFF
.,TRBV5-1,TRBJ2-3,many,TGCGCCAGCAGGCGAGAACTGAAAACAGATACGCAGTATTTT,CASRRELKTDTQYF
TRBD1,TRBV7-6,TRBJ1-1,few,TGTGCCAGCAGCTTGCTGGTTTGGGACAGCAACACTGAAGCTTTCTTT,CASSLLVWDSNTEAFF
TRBD2,TRBV9,TRBJ2-5,.,TGTGCCAGCAGCGCTAAACTCCCGGGACTAGCGGGGTACCAAGAGACCCAGTACTTC,CASSAKLPGLAGYQETQYF
TRBD1,TRBV5-4,TRBJ1-1,many,TGTGCCAGCAGCTGGGTAATGACAGGGGGCAAAACTGAAGCTTTCTTT,CASSWVMTGGKTEAFF
TRBD1,TRBV19,TRBJ2-7,few,TGTGCCAGTAGTCCATGGACAGGGAGCCACGAGCAGTACTTC,CASSPWTGSHEQYF
.,TRBV5-5,TRBJ2-5,many,TGTGCCAGCAGCTTTTCCCAGGACAGTTTACAGACCCAGTACTTC,CASSFSQDSLQTQYF
TRBD1,TRBV6-6,TRBJ2-1,many,TGTGCCAGCAGCCAACAGGGGGCGTCGGGTGAGCAGTTCTTC,CASSQQGASGEQFF